The 18 T cell receptor beta chains presented below share a single source sample, sequenced in a study of PD-1 blockade in classical Hodgkin lymphoma. Sequenced by immunoSEQ multiplex PCR; TCRdb stores in-frame clones only, minus some. The sample comprises about 13,000 clones, about 79% of which are singletons, and about 0.88% rests with the top ten. Time point meaning: cycle 4 day 1 (C4D1), after more than five weeks of nivolumab. Relapses following autologous stem cell transplantation were seen in all patients, with brentuximab vedotin exposure varying. Magnetic negative selection was used to purify CD4+ T cells from thawed PBMCs. The sample here was CD4+ T cells from blood, taken before the fourth cycle of nivolumab. The origin of the receptors is a human donor with classical Hodgkin lymphoma.

The chain uses TRBV4-3 and TRBJ1-2; D is undetermined. The germline CDR1 and CDR2 sequences are LGHNA and YSLEER. The CDR3 contains 14 residues. Between the trimmed V and J ends, which lost 0 bases and 4 bases, there was a span of 9 bases. CDR3 residues: CASSQDYEVYGYTF. The DNA for the CDR3 is TGCGCCAGCAGCCAAGATTACGAGGTCTATGGCTACACCTTC.

The rearrangement links TRBV7-2 to TRBJ2-5; maybe TRBD1 (6 bases). CDR3 length equals 14 residues. V was shortened by 7 bases and J by 0 bases, with 12 bases between the two germline ends. CDR1 is SGHTA, CDR2 FQGNSA, per germline. The CDR3 is CASTHGQNQETQYF. In DNA, the CDR3 is TGTGCCAGCACCCACGGACAGAACCAAGAGACCCAGTACTTC. Combining the CDR3 with reference TRBV7-2 and TRBJ2-5 gives the whole variable domain GAGVSQSPSNKVTEKGKDVELRCDPISGHTALYWYRQSLGQGLEFLIYFQGNSAPDKSGLPSDRFSAERTGGSVSTLTIQRTQQEDSAVYLCASTHGQNQETQYFGPGTRLLVL.

V and J are TRBV6-5 and TRBJ1-2, with 7 bases lining up with TRBD1. V lost 4 bases and J lost 6; bases outside the gene matches: 8. CDR3 length equals 14 residues. The germline V gene has CDR1 MNHEY and CDR2 SVGAGI. CDR3 region: CASSFTGAPDGYTF. CDR3 coding DNA: TGTGCCAGCAGTTTCACAGGGGCCCCTGATGGCTACACCTTC.

The chain joins TRBV19 to TRBJ1-1; D is perhaps TRBD1 (5 bases). In germline, CDR1 is LNHDA, CDR2 SQIVND (reference sequence). This CDR3 is 15 amino acids long. V was trimmed by 2 bases and J by 5 bases, leaving 15 bases between them. The CDR3 DNA reads as TGTGCCAGTAGTATATTGCAGGGTCGGGGGACTGAAGCTTTCTTT. As protein: CASSILQGRGTEAFF.

The chain combines TRBV12-5 with TRBJ2-3; 11 bases are shared with TRBD2. CDR3 size: 14 residues. V was clipped by 1 base and J by 7 bases; unmatched bases: 1. Germline CDR1 LGHNT, CDR2 FRNRAP. The CDR3 region is CASGLASGRYTQYF. The CDR3 region has the DNA TGTGCTAGTGGTTTGGCTAGCGGGAGGTATACGCAGTATTTT.

CDR3 protein: CASSIEKQGQPQHF. The CDR3 nucleotides are TGTGCCAGTAGTATAGAAAAACAGGGACAGCCCCAGCATTTT. The chain carries TRBV19 and TRBJ1-5, with D possibly TRBD1 on 6 matching bases. There are 14 residues in the CDR3. CDR1 and CDR2 from the germline V gene are LNHDA and SQIVND (reference sequence). V was shortened by 0 bases and J by 7 bases, with 10 bases between the two germline ends.

V is TRBV5-1 and J is TRBJ2-3, with D possibly matching TRBD1 (6 bases). Germline CDR1 and CDR2: SGHRS and YFSETQ. The ends were cut back, 0 bases at V and 5 bases at J, with 7 bases in the middle. The CDR3 runs to 13 residues. CDR3: CASSLEQGDTQYF. The DNA for the CDR3 is TGCGCCAGCAGCTTGGAACAGGGAGATACGCAGTATTTT.

The rearrangement links TRBV19 to TRBJ2-7; D unclear. This CDR3 contains 13 residues. V lost 6 bases, J lost 0 bases, and 9 bases lay in between. Germline CDR1 is LNHDA and CDR2 is SQIVND (reference sequence). DNA for the CDR3: TGTGCCAGTAGCCTCAAACTCTCCTACGAGCAGTACTTC. This codes for CASSLKLSYEQYF.

This clone was picked up a small number of times. This chain uses TRBV6-5 with TRBJ1-1, with D hard to call. The germline V gene has CDR1 MNHEY and CDR2 SVGAGI. The V end was cut by 10 bases, the J end by 5 bases, with 11 bases between. The CDR3 covers 11 residues. CDR3 nucleotides: TGTGCCACGCTGGTAGGTACTGAAGCTTTCTTT. Translating gives CATLVGTEAFF.

The genes are TRBV2 and TRBJ2-1; the match to TRBD2 covers 7 bases. The CDR3 is 13 residues long. Germline CDR1 reads SNHLY; CDR2 reads FYNNEI. The trim removed 6 bases at V and 9 bases at J, leaving 8 bases unmatched. CDR3 in DNA: TGTGCCAGCAGGCCTCTAGCGGTGGGTGAGCAGTTCTTC. Protein sequence: CASRPLAVGEQFF.

This clone was found once. The genes are TRBV7-6 and TRBJ2-7; D is uncertain. Germline values: CDR1 SGHVS, CDR2 FNYEAQ. The V end was cut by 5 bases, the J end by 4 bases, with 9 bases between. This CDR3 contains 12 residues. This CDR3 is CASSRELYEQYF. CDR3 nucleotides: TGTGCCAGCAGCAGAGAACTTTACGAGCAGTACTTC.

The V call is TRBV30, the J call TRBJ1-1; 7 bases line up with TRBD1. V trimming: 1 base; J trimming: 5 bases; junction bases outside the gene matches: 13. Per the germline V gene, CDR1 is GTSNPN and CDR2 is SVGIG (reference sequence). The CDR3 runs to 16 residues. This CDR3 reads CAWSESWTGRETEAFF. The DNA for the CDR3 is TGTGCCTGGAGTGAATCCTGGACAGGAAGAGAAACTGAAGCTTTCTTT.

The rearrangement joins TRBV5-4 to TRBJ2-5, with 9 bases matching TRBD2. Trimming cost V 0 bases and J 6 bases; bases outside gene matches: 9. The CDR3 extends over 16 amino acids. Germline V CDR1 and CDR2: SGHNT, YYREEE (reference sequence). CDR3 protein: CASSLGLAGVVKTQYF. The CDR3 DNA follows: TGTGCCAGCAGCTTGGGATTAGCGGGGGTGGTTAAGACCCAGTACTTC.

V usage is TRBV5-6 and J usage is TRBJ2-5; no reliable D call. Germline assignment: CDR1 SGHDT and CDR2 YYEEEE. V lost 5 bases and J 0 bases, leaving 8 bases between the germline ends. The CDR3 runs to 13 residues. CDR3 amino acids: CASRRLDQETQYF. Written as DNA, the CDR3 is TGTGCCAGCAGACGCCTAGACCAAGAGACCCAGTACTTC.

The V gene is TRBV7-9, the J gene TRBJ1-1; the match to TRBD1 covers 7 bases. V shed 7 bases, J shed 0 bases, and the junction held 14 bases outside the gene matches. The CDR3 covers 17 residues. CDR1 and CDR2 (germline): SEHNR, FQNEAQ (reference sequence). The CDR3 protein is CASIPRLTGLLNTEAFF. The DNA of the CDR3 is TGTGCCAGCATCCCTCGTCTGACAGGGCTTCTGAACACTGAAGCTTTCTTT. Based on the CDR3 plus reference TRBV7-9 and TRBJ1-1, the full variable domain is DTGVSQNPRHKITKRGQNVTFRCDPISEHNRLYWYRQTLGQGPEFLTYFQNEAQLEKSRLLSDRFSAERPKGSFSTLEIQRTEQGDSAMYLCASIPRLTGLLNTEAFFGQGTRLTVV.

J is TRBJ2-7 and V is TRBV28, with 7 nucleotides matching TRBD1. J gave up 2 bases and V 8 bases, and 9 bases lay outside the gene matches. Germline V gives CDR1 MDHEN, CDR2 SYDVKM. The CDR3 contains 14 residues. The CDR3 region is CASLRGRVPYEQYF. The CDR3 DNA reads as TGTGCCAGCCTTAGGGGGCGGGTGCCCTACGAGCAGTACTTC. The full variable domain, completed using reference TRBV28 and TRBJ2-7, is DVKVTQSSRYLVKRTGEKVFLECVQDMDHENMFWYRQDPGLGLRLIYFSYDVKMKEKGDIPEGYSVSREKKERFSLILESASTNQTSMYLCASLRGRVPYEQYFGPGTRLTVT.

The chain links TRBV29-1 to TRBJ2-1, with 11 bases identical to TRBD2. Trimming took 5 bases from V and 8 from J; bases not matched to a gene: 2. The V gene's germline CDR1 is SQVTM and CDR2 ANQGSEA. This CDR3 comprises 12 residues. The CDR3 nucleotides read TGCAGCGTTAAGGGACTAGCGGATGAGCAGTTCTTC. Translating it yields CSVKGLADEQFF.

The chain joins TRBV27 to TRBJ1-2, with 8 bases fitting TRBD1. The CDR3 spans 14 residues. Trimming took 6 bases from V and 2 from J; bases not matched to a gene: 5. Germline V lookup: CDR1 MNHEY, CDR2 SMNVEV (reference sequence). CDR3 loop: CASSTGTGNYGYTF. CDR3 nucleotides: TGTGCCAGCAGCACCGGGACAGGCAACTATGGCTACACCTTC.